These 32 T cell receptor beta chains were all obtained from the same sample, sequenced in a study of blood T cell repertoires in COVID-19. Generated by immunoSEQ multiplex PCR, the TCRdb table keeps only in-frame clones and is missing some. Of 250,000 or so clones in the sample, around 90% were seen once. The source material was peripheral blood. The receptors shown here come from a woman aged 60-70 years with COVID-19, enrolled during active disease.

V is TRBV3-1 (or the pseudogene TRBV3-2) and J is TRBJ1-4; D possibly corresponds to TRBD1 (6 bases). CDR3 length: 15 amino acids. V lost 2 bases to trimming and J lost 2 bases, with 9 bases between them. Germline values: CDR1 LGHDT, CDR2 YNNKEL (reference sequence). The CDR3 spells CASSQTGSTNEKLFF. The CDR3 nucleotides are TGTGCCAGCAGCCAAACAGGGTCTACTAATGAAAAACTGTTTTTT.

The chain employs TRBV11-2 and TRBJ2-1; 8 bases map to TRBD2. This CDR3 is built from 17 residues. Losses at the gene ends were 0 bases for V and 4 bases for J; bases not matched to a gene: 8. The germline V gene encodes CDR1 SGHAT and CDR2 FQNNGV. The CDR3 region is CASSLESGLAGYNEQFF. DNA of the CDR3: TGTGCCAGCAGCTTAGAATCGGGCCTAGCGGGTTACAATGAGCAGTTCTTC.

This clone was counted once. The chain uses TRBV7-3 and TRBJ2-6; D possibly corresponds to TRBD2 (5 bases). The V gene lost 3 bases and the J gene lost 0 bases, with 12 bases spanning the gap. CDR3 length equals 17 residues. Per the germline V gene, CDR1 is SGHTA and CDR2 is FQGTGA. The CDR3 DNA follows: TGTGCCAGCAGCTTCTATAGCGCAATCTCTGGGGCCAACGTCCTGACTTTC. It translates to CASSFYSAISGANVLTF.

This CDR3 is CASSGGPKYEQYF. The CDR3 coding sequence is TGTGCCAGCAGCGGGGGGCCAAAATACGAGCAGTACTTC. This sequence joins TRBV28 and TRBJ2-7, with D possibly being TRBD2 (7 bases). The V gene lost 6 bases and the J gene lost 4 bases, with 13 bases spanning the gap. Germline loops: CDR1 MDHEN, CDR2 SYDVKM. This CDR3 is 13 amino acids long.

The CDR3 DNA reads TGTGCCAGCAGCTCCCGGACTAGCGGGAGGGCCGGTTACGAGCAGTACTTC. Translated: CASSSRTSGRAGYEQYF. This chain links TRBV7-2 with TRBJ2-7; 15 nucleotides line up with TRBD2. The CDR3 is made up of 17 amino acids. Germline V gene lookup returns CDR1 SGHTA and CDR2 FQGNSA. V lost 4 bases and J lost 4; bases outside the gene matches: 8.

This clone was recorded only once. The genes are TRBV7-2 and TRBJ1-1, with TRBD1 matching 7 bases. The CDR3 length is 15 residues. J was trimmed by 0 bases and V by 3 bases; bases with no gene match: 4. Germline loops: CDR1 SGHTA, CDR2 FQGNSA. CDR3 loop: CASSLGTGVNTEAFF. DNA for the CDR3: TGTGCCAGCAGCTTGGGTACAGGGGTGAACACTGAAGCTTTCTTT.

This clone was seen only a few times. The rearrangement links TRBV4-1 to TRBJ2-6, with 10 bases matching TRBD1. The CDR3 runs to 19 residues. In germline, CDR1 is MGHRA, CDR2 YSYEKL. With V trimmed by 2 bases and J by 1 base, 8 bases remained unmatched. CDR3 coding DNA: TGCGCCAGCAGCCAACCCCAGACAGGGGGCAGGTCTGGGGCCAACGTCCTGACTTTC. Protein: CASSQPQTGGRSGANVLTF.

The genes are TRBV19 and TRBJ2-1; no reliable D call. The CDR3 spans 16 residues. The V end lost 5 bases, the J end lost 3 bases, and 17 bases lay between the germline ends. Germline V lookup: CDR1 LNHDA, CDR2 SQIVND (reference sequence). Here the CDR3 reads CASSAKPPRVYNEQFF. The CDR3 region has the DNA TGTGCCAGTAGTGCAAAGCCCCCTCGGGTCTACAATGAGCAGTTCTTC.

The rearrangement uses TRBV18 and TRBJ2-3; TRBD2 agrees at 9 bases. The CDR3 is made up of 17 amino acids. Germline values: CDR1 KGHSH, CDR2 LQKENI. The V segment lost 3 bases and the J segment 4 bases; nucleotides outside the gene matches: 11. DNA for the CDR3: TGTGCCAGCTCACCCGCGGCGGGGGGGATATCCCCAGATACGCAGTATTTT. Protein product: CASSPAAGGISPDTQYF.

The rearrangement uses TRBV28 and TRBJ2-6; a weak D match, TRBD2 (6 bases). Germline lookup yields CDR1 MDHEN and CDR2 SYDVKM. The CDR3 spans 17 residues. V lost 6 bases to trimming and J lost 0 bases, with 15 bases between them. CDR3 amino acids: CASRSAGLRSGANVLTF. CDR3 in DNA: TGTGCCAGCAGATCTGCGGGACTCCGCTCTGGGGCCAACGTCCTGACTTTC.

V usage is TRBV6-5 and J usage is TRBJ1-5; 11 positions agree with TRBD1. CDR1 MNHEY and CDR2 SVGAGI come from the germline V gene. V gave up 8 bases and J gave up 6 bases; unmatched junction bases: 6. CDR3 length equals 14 residues. The CDR3, as DNA: TGTGCCAGCCAGGACAGGGGGCGCGTTCAGCCCCAGCATTTT. It codes for CASQDRGRVQPQHF.

The V gene is TRBV19, the J gene TRBJ2-1; D gene unclear. V lost 4 bases to trimming and J lost 4 bases, with 11 bases between them. The CDR3 consists of 14 residues. Germline values: CDR1 LNHDA, CDR2 SQIVND (reference sequence). The CDR3: CASSTRGVYNEQFF. The CDR3 region has the DNA TGTGCCAGTAGTACGAGAGGAGTTTACAATGAGCAGTTCTTC.

CDR3 DNA sequence: TGTGCCTGGAGGACGCCGGGTAGCTACGAGCAGTACTTC. Translated, it gives CAWRTPGSYEQYF. V gene TRBV30 combines with J gene TRBJ2-7; D is undetermined. This CDR3 is built from 13 residues. CDR1 GTSNPN and CDR2 SVGIG come from the germline V gene (reference sequence). Trimming removed 3 bases from V and 3 bases from J, with 12 bases in between.

The J gene is TRBJ1-5, the V gene TRBV28; 9 bases map to TRBD1. V dropped 6 bases and J dropped 4; count of bases not matched to a gene: 7. The CDR3 has 15 amino acids. From germline, CDR1 is MDHEN and CDR2 SYDVKM. CDR3 nucleotides: TGTGCCAGCAGACCCGGACAGGGGACTAATCAGCCCCAGCATTTT. Its protein is CASRPGQGTNQPQHF.

As DNA, the CDR3 is TGTGCCAGCACTCGGACAGGGAACTATGGCTACACCTTC. Amino acids: CASTRTGNYGYTF. The chain carries TRBV6-5 and TRBJ1-2; 8 nucleotides align to TRBD1. V shed 7 bases, J shed 2 bases, and the junction held 3 bases outside the gene matches. The CDR3 loop spans 13 amino acids. Per the germline V gene, CDR1 is MNHEY and CDR2 is SVGAGI.

The CDR3 here is CASSQQGYEQYF. The CDR3 DNA sequence: TGCGCCAGCAGTCAACAGGGCTACGAGCAGTACTTC. This chain joins TRBV5-1 and TRBJ2-7; D may be TRBD1 (6 bases). Trimming took off 5 bases at V and 3 bases at J, with 9 bases between the two ends. From germline, CDR1 is SGHRS and CDR2 YFSETQ. This CDR3 is 12 amino acids long.

DNA of the CDR3: TGTGCCAGCAGCCAAGATCCCCCCACCGTAGCGGGAGGACTCAATGAGCAGTTCTTC. Translating gives CASSQDPPTVAGGLNEQFF. The gene calls are TRBV3-1 (or the pseudogene TRBV3-2) and TRBJ2-1; 10 bases align to TRBD2. CDR3 size: 19 residues. V lost 0 bases to trimming and J lost 6 bases; unmatched junction nucleotides: 14. The V gene's germline CDR1 is LGHDT and CDR2 YNNKEL (reference sequence).

V is TRBV24-1 and J is TRBJ2-1; 8 bases line up with TRBD2. The CDR3 has 15 residues. Germline CDR1 and CDR2: KGHDR and SFDVKD. V lost 4 bases to trimming and J lost 3 bases; unmatched junction nucleotides: 4. The CDR3 sequence is CATSESGRFYNEQFF. CDR3 nucleotides: TGTGCCACCAGTGAGAGCGGGAGATTCTACAATGAGCAGTTCTTC.

CDR3 residues: CASRLAGGPGGELFF. For the CDR3, the DNA is TGCGCCAGCAGACTAGCGGGAGGGCCAGGCGGGGAGCTGTTTTTT. The V and J genes are TRBV5-1 and TRBJ2-2; 13 bases align to TRBD2. The junction had 5 bases not matched to a gene; V was cut back by 5 bases and J by 7 bases. The CDR3 is 15 residues long. The germline V gene has CDR1 SGHRS and CDR2 YFSETQ.

The V call is TRBV28, the J call TRBJ1-6; 8 positions match TRBD1. The ends lost 6 bases at V and 10 bases at J; junction bases unmatched: 8. There are 14 residues in the CDR3. Germline CDR1 is MDHEN and CDR2 is SYDVKM. The CDR3 loop reads CASRQDRGGSPLHF. Here the CDR3 DNA reads TGTGCCAGCAGACAAGACAGGGGCGGCTCACCCCTCCACTTT.

This chain links TRBV5-1 with TRBJ2-7, with D possibly TRBD1 on 6 matching bases. CDR3 size: 13 residues. The V gene lost 5 bases and the J gene lost 5 bases, with 14 bases spanning the gap. Germline CDR1 is SGHRS and CDR2 is YFSETQ. CDR3 coding DNA: TGCGCCAGCAGGGGGGCACTCGTGAACGAGCAGTACTTC. It encodes CASRGALVNEQYF.

J is TRBJ2-2 and V is TRBV10-3; 8 bases are a match to TRBD2. Unmatched junction bases numbered 1, after V lost 6 bases and J lost 1 base. The CDR3 runs to 14 residues. Germline lookup yields CDR1 ENHRY and CDR2 SYGVKD. The CDR3 coding sequence is TGTGCCATCAGCGCGGGAGGGAACACCGGGGAGCTGTTTTTT. It yields the protein CAISAGGNTGELFF.

This clone was picked up one time. The rearrangement uses TRBV30 and TRBJ2-1, with a weak D call TRBD2 (6 bases). There are 13 residues in the CDR3. Trimming stripped 3 bases from V and 2 bases from J, with 8 bases between. Germline V CDR1 and CDR2: GTSNPN, SVGIG (reference sequence). The DNA for the CDR3 is TGTGCCTGGAGCGGGAGCCCCTACAATGAGCAGTTCTTC. This sequence encodes CAWSGSPYNEQFF.

The rearrangement joins TRBV5-4 to TRBJ2-2; 12 positions match TRBD2. Germline assignment: CDR1 SGHNT and CDR2 YYREEE (reference sequence). The CDR3 has 17 residues. V lost 4 bases, J lost 1 base, and 5 bases stayed unmatched. CDR3 amino acids: CASSRGLAGLNTGELFF. The CDR3 DNA sequence: TGTGCCAGCAGCAGGGGACTAGCGGGTTTGAACACCGGGGAGCTGTTTTTT.

The J gene is TRBJ2-7, the V gene TRBV18, with a weak D call TRBD1 (5 bases). The CDR3 covers 15 residues. Trimming took off 4 bases at V and 2 bases at J, with 15 bases between the two ends. CDR1 is KGHSH, CDR2 LQKENI, per germline. The CDR3 DNA follows: TGTGCCAGCTCACGAAAGGAGATCAGGGCCTACGAGCAGTACTTC. It encodes CASSRKEIRAYEQYF.

The gene calls are TRBV30 and TRBJ1-1, with a possible D match to TRBD1 (6 bases). V lost 4 bases, J lost 6 bases, and 15 bases lay in between. Germline CDR1 GTSNPN, CDR2 SVGIG (reference sequence). This CDR3 contains 13 residues. DNA for the CDR3: TGTGCCTGGACGGGACAAGTCGGGGCTGAAGCTTTCTTT. Residues: CAWTGQVGAEAFF.

This clone was picked up one time. V usage is TRBV19 and J usage is TRBJ2-1, with no clear D. Trimming removed 3 bases at V and 5 bases at J, with 8 bases between. Germline V gene sequence: CDR1 LNHDA, CDR2 SQIVND (reference sequence). This CDR3 contains 13 residues. CDR3 bases: TGTGCCAGTAGTATTACGCGCCACAATGAGCAGTTCTTC. Translating it yields CASSITRHNEQFF. The full variable domain, with the rest looked up from reference TRBV19 and TRBJ2-1, is DGGITQSPKYLFRKEGQNVTLSCEQNLNHDAMYWYRQDPGQGLRLIYYSQIVNDFQKGDIAEGYSVSREKKESFPLTVTSAQKNPTAFYLCASSITRHNEQFFGPGTRLTVL.

The V and J genes are TRBV5-3 and TRBJ2-1; 14 bases match TRBD2. TRBV5-3 is noted as an ORF with a role that remains uncertain. After removal of 10 bases from V and 15 bases from J, the junction contained 12 bases not matched to a gene. The CDR3 is 13 residues long. The CDR3 DNA sequence: TGTGCCCCCCTGGGACTAGCGGGAGTCGGCTGGTTCTTC. Translating it yields CAPLGLAGVGWFF.

This chain links TRBV4-1 with TRBJ1-6, with 9 bases matching TRBD1. This CDR3 region has 16 residues. After removal of 1 base from V and 8 bases from J, the junction contained 6 bases not matched to a gene. Per germline, CDR1 MGHRA and CDR2 YSYEKL. The CDR3 here is CASSQALGQGYSPLHF. Here the CDR3 DNA reads TGCGCCAGCAGCCAAGCCCTGGGACAGGGTTATTCACCCCTCCACTTT.

The chain recombines TRBV29-1 with TRBJ1-2; TRBD1 matches at 10 bases. The V gene end was trimmed by 6 bases and the J gene end by 7 bases; junction bases not matched to a gene: 8. CDR1 is SQVTM, CDR2 ANQGSEA, per germline. The CDR3 spans 13 residues. Here the CDR3 reads CSVAGQGGGGYTF. The CDR3 DNA reads as TGCAGCGTGGCCGGACAGGGGGGAGGTGGCTACACCTTC.

The rearrangement links TRBV6-5 to TRBJ2-3, with D possibly being TRBD1 (6 bases). Germline V gives CDR1 MNHEY, CDR2 SVGAGI. Deletions cut 7 bases from V and 7 bases from J, with 15 bases between. This CDR3 region has 13 residues. Here the CDR3 DNA reads TGTGCCAGCACCAGAAAAGGGGGATATACGCAGTATTTT. Its protein is CASTRKGGYTQYF.

The chain links TRBV4-2 to TRBJ1-4; D gene unclear. V was trimmed by 3 bases and J by 8 bases, leaving 16 bases between them. The CDR3 extends over 15 amino acids. The germline CDR1 and CDR2 sequences are LGHNA and YNFKEQ. The CDR3 region is CASSQLSPFGEKLFF. DNA of the CDR3: TGTGCCAGCAGCCAGTTGAGTCCGTTCGGGGAAAAACTGTTTTTT.